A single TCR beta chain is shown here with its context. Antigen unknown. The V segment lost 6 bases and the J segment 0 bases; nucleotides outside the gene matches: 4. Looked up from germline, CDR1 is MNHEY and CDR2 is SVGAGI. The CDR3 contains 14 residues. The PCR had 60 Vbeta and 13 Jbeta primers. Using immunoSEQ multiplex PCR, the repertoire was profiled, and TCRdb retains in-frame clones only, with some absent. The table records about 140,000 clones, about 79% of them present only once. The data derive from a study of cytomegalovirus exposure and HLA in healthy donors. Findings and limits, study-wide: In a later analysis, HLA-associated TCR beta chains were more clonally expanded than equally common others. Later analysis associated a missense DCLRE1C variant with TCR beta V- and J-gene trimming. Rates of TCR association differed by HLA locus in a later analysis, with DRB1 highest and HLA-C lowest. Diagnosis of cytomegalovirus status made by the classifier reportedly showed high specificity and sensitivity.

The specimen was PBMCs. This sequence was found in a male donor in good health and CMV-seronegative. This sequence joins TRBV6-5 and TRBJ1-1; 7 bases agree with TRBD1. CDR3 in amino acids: CASSSGTVNTEAFF. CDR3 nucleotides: TGTGCCAGCAGCTCCGGGACAGTGAACACTGAAGCTTTCTTT.